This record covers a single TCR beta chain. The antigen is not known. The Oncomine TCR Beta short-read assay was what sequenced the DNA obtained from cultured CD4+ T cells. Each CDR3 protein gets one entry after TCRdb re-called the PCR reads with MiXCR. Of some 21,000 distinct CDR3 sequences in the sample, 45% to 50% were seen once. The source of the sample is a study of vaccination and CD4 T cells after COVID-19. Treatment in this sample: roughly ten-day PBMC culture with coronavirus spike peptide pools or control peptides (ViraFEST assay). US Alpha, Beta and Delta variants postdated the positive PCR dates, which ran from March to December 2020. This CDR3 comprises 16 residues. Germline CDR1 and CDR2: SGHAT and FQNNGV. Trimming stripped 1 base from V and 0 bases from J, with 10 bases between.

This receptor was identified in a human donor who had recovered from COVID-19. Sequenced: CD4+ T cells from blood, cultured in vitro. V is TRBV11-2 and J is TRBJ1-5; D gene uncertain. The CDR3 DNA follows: TGTGCCAGCAGCTTAGGGGGAGGGTATAGCAATCAGCCCCAGCATTTT. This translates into CASSLGGGYSNQPQHF.